A selection of T cell receptor beta chains follows, all from one sample in a study of cytomegalovirus exposure and HLA in healthy donors. Assay used: immunoSEQ multiplex PCR; TCRdb lists only in-frame clones, some missing. This table has about 120,000 clones, 9% to 10% appearing once. What was sequenced was PBMCs. The source of these receptors is a young man in good health and CMV-seronegative. The CDR3 runs from the conserved cysteine through the conserved F or W. Each record gives: V gene, D gene, J gene, clone size, CDR3 protein, CDR3 DNA. The D gene is left open where the match is weak. Only part of the rows carry a size: once, few, many, or a class if the clone is expanded.

>TRBV6-1|.|TRBJ2-1|.
CASTLNGGSYNEQFF
TGTGCCAGCACTCTGAATGGAGGGTCCTACAATGAGCAGTTCTTC
>TRBV19|.|TRBJ2-7|.
CASSILRGGNYEQYF
TGTGCCAGTAGTATACTCCGTGGGGGGAACTACGAGCAGTACTTC
>TRBV4-1|.|TRBJ2-7|.
CASSPRTSYEQYF
TGCGCCAGCAGCCCTAGAACAAGCTACGAGCAGTACTTC
>TRBV5-4|.|TRBJ2-3|few
CASSLVGLQADTQYF
TGTGCCAGCAGCTTGGTGGGACTCCAGGCAGATACGCAGTATTTT
>TRBV13|.|TRBJ1-1|few
CASSLGMNTEAFF
TGTGCCAGCAGCTTAGGTATGAACACTGAAGCTTTCTTT
>TRBV6-4|TRBD1|TRBJ1-4|few
CASSEGQGSEKLFF
TGTGCCAGCAGTGAAGGACAGGGGAGTGAAAAACTGTTTTTT
>TRBV7-3|TRBD1|TRBJ2-5|few
CASSLNPRGQGPETQYF
TGTGCCAGCAGCTTAAACCCCCGGGGACAGGGTCCAGAGACCCAGTACTTC
>TRBV28|TRBD2|TRBJ2-3|.
CASSFSGILFSTDTQYF
TGTGCCAGCAGTTTTAGCGGGATCCTCTTTAGCACAGATACGCAGTATTTT
>TRBV11-2|.|TRBJ1-6|.
CASRGWGVNNSPLHF
TGTGCCAGCAGAGGCTGGGGGGTAAATAATTCACCCCTCCACTTT
>TRBV5-6|TRBD2|TRBJ2-1|.
CASSGRGGFYNEQFF
TGTGCCAGCAGCGGGCGGGGGGGATTCTACAATGAGCAGTTCTTC
>TRBV27|.|TRBJ1-6|few
CASSLSSYNSPLHF
TGTGCCAGCAGTCTTAGCTCCTATAATTCACCCCTCCACTTT
>TRBV9|TRBD1|TRBJ2-3|few
CASSVATGGRDTQYF
TGTGCCAGCAGCGTAGCGACAGGGGGGCGGGATACGCAGTATTTT
>TRBV7-6|.|TRBJ2-3|few
CASSSPALQADTQYF
TGTGCCAGCAGCTCCCCAGCGTTACAAGCAGATACGCAGTATTTT
>TRBV5-1|.|TRBJ1-1|.
CASSLQGNTEAFF
TGCGCCAGCAGCCTTCAGGGGAACACTGAAGCTTTCTTT
>TRBV6-5|.|TRBJ2-6|few
CASTPKTGANVLTF
TGTGCCAGCACCCCCAAAACTGGGGCCAACGTCCTGACTTTC
>TRBV28|TRBD2|TRBJ2-7|few
CASSLAGGSYEQYF
TGTGCCAGCAGTCTAGCGGGGGGATCCTACGAGCAGTACTTC
>TRBV27|.|TRBJ2-5|.
CASSLSGIQWWEETQYF
TGTGCCAGCAGTTTATCGGGGATACAGTGGTGGGAGGAGACCCAGTACTTC
>TRBV7-8|.|TRBJ2-7|.
CASSSGGVIYEQYF
TGTGCCAGCAGCTCCGGAGGGGTAATTTACGAGCAGTACTTC
>TRBV28|.|TRBJ1-6|.
CASSSDSPLHF
TGTGCCAGCAGTTCGGATTCACCCCTCCACTTT
>TRBV10-3|TRBD2|TRBJ2-7|few
CAISESSGVSYEQYF
TGTGCCATCAGTGAGTCCAGCGGGGTATCCTACGAGCAGTACTTC
>TRBV30|.|TRBJ1-2|.
CAWSAGGAANYGYTF
TGTGCCTGGAGTGCGGGGGGGGCTGCTAACTATGGCTACACCTTC
>TRBV28|.|TRBJ1-2|.
CASTTTGGGNYGYTF
TGTGCCAGCACCACAACAGGAGGAGGGAACTATGGCTACACCTTC
>TRBV2|.|TRBJ1-2|.
CASEVGDSGGYTF
TGTGCCAGCGAGGTAGGGGATAGTGGTGGCTACACCTTC
>TRBV2|.|TRBJ1-2|few
CASRVMSGIFGYTF
TGTGCCAGCCGCGTCATGTCAGGGATTTTTGGCTACACCTTC
>TRBV29-1|TRBD1|TRBJ2-2|.
CSSSGTANTGELFF
TGCAGCAGCTCCGGGACAGCTAACACCGGGGAGCTGTTTTTT
>TRBV30|.|TRBJ1-4|few
CAWGQEGLNEKLFF
TGTGCCTGGGGCCAGGAGGGGCTTAATGAAAAACTGTTTTTT
>TRBV7-2|.|TRBJ2-1|few
CASSLGWGRYNEQFF
TGTGCCAGCAGCTTAGGATGGGGGAGGTACAATGAGCAGTTCTTC
>TRBV5-4|.|TRBJ1-1|.
CASSFRGQREAFF
TGTGCCAGCAGCTTCCGCGGGCAGCGTGAAGCTTTCTTT
>TRBV7-6|TRBD2|TRBJ2-5|few
CASSLTSGRQETQYF
TGTGCCAGCAGCTTAACTAGCGGGAGACAAGAGACCCAGTACTTC
>TRBV7-9|.|TRBJ2-5|few
CASSLVTGQETQYF
TGTGCCAGCAGCTTAGTCACAGGGCAAGAGACCCAGTACTTC
>TRBV7-9|.|TRBJ1-1|.
CASSLPLTEAFF
TGTGCCAGCAGCTTACCATTGACTGAAGCTTTCTTT
>TRBV7-6|.|TRBJ1-1|few
CASSLFLGVEAFF
TGTGCCAGCAGCTTGTTTCTTGGAGTTGAAGCTTTCTTT
>TRBV30|TRBD2|TRBJ2-7|.
CAWSRGGPSSYEQYF
TGTGCCTGGAGCCGGGGAGGGCCTAGCTCCTACGAGCAGTACTTC
>TRBV4-1|.|TRBJ1-1|few
CASSQVDRNTEAFF
TGCGCCAGCAGCCAGGTGGACAGGAACACTGAAGCTTTCTTT
>TRBV7-6|.|TRBJ1-3|.
CASSQGAGLGGNTIYF
TGTGCCAGCAGCCAAGGCGCAGGATTGGGTGGAAACACCATATATTTT
>TRBV30|TRBD1|TRBJ2-1|few
CAWGTGVDEQFF
TGTGCCTGGGGGACAGGGGTGGATGAGCAGTTCTTC
>TRBV2|.|TRBJ1-6|few
CASREENNSPLHF
TGTGCCAGCCGGGAGGAGAATAATTCACCCCTCCACTTT
>TRBV7-9|TRBD1|TRBJ2-5|few
CASSLSTGDWETQYF
TGTGCCAGCAGCTTATCTACAGGGGATTGGGAGACCCAGTACTTC
>TRBV7-2|.|TRBJ1-5|few
CASSRIDGGQPQHF
TGTGCCAGCAGCCGGATTGACGGCGGTCAGCCCCAGCATTTT
>TRBV7-2|.|TRBJ1-5|.
CASSSEAGGPSPQHF
TGTGCCAGCAGCTCAGAGGCGGGCGGACCCTCGCCCCAGCATTTT